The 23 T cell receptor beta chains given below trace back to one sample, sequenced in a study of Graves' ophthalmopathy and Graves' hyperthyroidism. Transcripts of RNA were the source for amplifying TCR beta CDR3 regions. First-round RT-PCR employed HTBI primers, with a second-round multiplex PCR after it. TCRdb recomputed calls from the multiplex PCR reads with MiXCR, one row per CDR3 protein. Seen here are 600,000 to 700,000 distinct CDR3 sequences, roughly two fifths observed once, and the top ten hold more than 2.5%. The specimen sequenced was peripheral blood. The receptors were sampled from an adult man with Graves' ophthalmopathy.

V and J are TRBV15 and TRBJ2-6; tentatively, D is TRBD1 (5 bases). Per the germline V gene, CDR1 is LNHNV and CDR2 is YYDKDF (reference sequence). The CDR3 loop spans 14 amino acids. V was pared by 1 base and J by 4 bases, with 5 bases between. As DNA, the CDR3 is TGTGCCACCAGCAGAGGGACAGGGGCCAACGTCCTGACTTTC. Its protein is CATSRGTGANVLTF.

The CDR3 here is CARGPQGDYGYTF. The CDR3 region has the DNA TGTGCTCGGGGACCTCAGGGAGACTATGGCTACACCTTC. V is TRBV24-1 and J is TRBJ1-2, with D possibly matching TRBD1 (5 bases). This CDR3 is 13 amino acids long. Germline V lookup: CDR1 KGHDR, CDR2 SFDVKD.

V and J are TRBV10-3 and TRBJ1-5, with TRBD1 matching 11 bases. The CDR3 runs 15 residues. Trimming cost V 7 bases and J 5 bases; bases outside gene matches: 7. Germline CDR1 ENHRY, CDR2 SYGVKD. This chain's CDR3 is CAIKDRDRGDQPQHF. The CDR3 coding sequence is TGTGCCATCAAGGACCGGGACAGGGGGGATCAGCCCCAGCATTTT.

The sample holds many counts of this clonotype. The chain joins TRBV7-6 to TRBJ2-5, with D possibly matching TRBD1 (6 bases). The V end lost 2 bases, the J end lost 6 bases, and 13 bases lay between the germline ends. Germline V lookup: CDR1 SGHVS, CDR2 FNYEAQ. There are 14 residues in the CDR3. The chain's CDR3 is CASSLNRAMQTQYF. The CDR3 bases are TGTGCCAGCAGCTTAAACAGGGCGATGCAGACCCAGTACTTC. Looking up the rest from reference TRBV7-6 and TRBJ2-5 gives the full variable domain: GAGVSQSPRYKVTKRGQDVALRCDPISGHVSLYWYRQALGQGPEFLTYFNYEAQQDKSGLPNDRFSAERPEGSISTLTIQRTEQRDSAMYRCASSLNRAMQTQYFGPGTRLLVL.

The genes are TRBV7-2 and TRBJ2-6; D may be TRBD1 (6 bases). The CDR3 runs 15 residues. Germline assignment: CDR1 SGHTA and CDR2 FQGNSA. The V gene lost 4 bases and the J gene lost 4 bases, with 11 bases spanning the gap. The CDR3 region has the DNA TGTGCCAGCAGCTGGCAAGGACAGGGGGCCAACGTCCTGACTTTC. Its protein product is CASSWQGQGANVLTF. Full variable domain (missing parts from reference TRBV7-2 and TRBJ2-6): GAGVSQSPSNKVTEKGKDVELRCDPISGHTALYWYRQSLGQGLEFLIYFQGNSAPDKSGLPSDRFSAERTGGSVSTLTIQRTQQEDSAVYLCASSWQGQGANVLTFGAGSRLTVL.

The CDR3 loop reads CASSLSSGYEQYF. As DNA, the CDR3 is TGTGCCAGCAGTTTATCTTCGGGGTACGAGCAGTACTTC. The rearrangement links TRBV27 to TRBJ2-7; perhaps TRBD2 as D (5 bases). Between the trimmed V and J ends, which lost 0 bases and 4 bases, there was a span of 7 bases. CDR1 and CDR2 from the germline V gene are MNHEY and SMNVEV (reference sequence). The CDR3 covers 13 residues.

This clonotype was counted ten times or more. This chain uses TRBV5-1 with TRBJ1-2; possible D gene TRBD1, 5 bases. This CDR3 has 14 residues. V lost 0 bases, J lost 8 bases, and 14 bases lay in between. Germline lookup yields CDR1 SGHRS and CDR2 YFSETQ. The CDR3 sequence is CASSLAEARGGYTF. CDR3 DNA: TGCGCCAGCAGCTTGGCGGAGGCCCGGGGCGGCTACACCTTC.

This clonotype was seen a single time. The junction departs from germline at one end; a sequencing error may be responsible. In DNA, the CDR3 is TGTGCCAGCAGTCTCCTAGGACAGGGGATCGAGCAGTACTTC. Protein sequence: CASSLLGQGIEQYF. The chain links TRBV10-3 to TRBJ2-7; 9 bases are a match to TRBD1. This CDR3 contains 14 residues. Germline V gene sequence: CDR1 ENHRY, CDR2 SYGVKD.

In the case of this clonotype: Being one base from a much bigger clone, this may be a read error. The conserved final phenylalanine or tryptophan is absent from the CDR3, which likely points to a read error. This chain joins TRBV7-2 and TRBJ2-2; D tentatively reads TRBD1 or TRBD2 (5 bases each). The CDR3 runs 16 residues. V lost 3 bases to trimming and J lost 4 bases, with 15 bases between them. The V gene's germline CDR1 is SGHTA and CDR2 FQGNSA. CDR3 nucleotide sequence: TGTGCCAGCAGCTTGGGACCCGTGGGGCGCACCGGGGAGCTGTTTCTT. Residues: CASSLGPVGRTGELFL.

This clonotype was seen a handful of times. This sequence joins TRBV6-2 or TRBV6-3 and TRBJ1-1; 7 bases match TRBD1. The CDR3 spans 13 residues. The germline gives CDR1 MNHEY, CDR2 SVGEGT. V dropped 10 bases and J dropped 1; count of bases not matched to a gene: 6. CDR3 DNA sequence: TGTGCCACCAAAGGGGGCGGGAACACTGAAGCTTTCTTT. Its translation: CATKGGGNTEAFF.

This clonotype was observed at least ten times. The CDR3 spells CASRGGPSGQSNQPQHF. The CDR3 coding sequence is TGTGCCAGCAGGGGAGGCCCGTCGGGACAGAGTAATCAGCCCCAGCATTTT. The genes are TRBV2 and TRBJ1-5; 7 nucleotides match TRBD1. The CDR3 sequence is 17 residues long. In germline, CDR1 is SNHLY, CDR2 FYNNEI. V shed 6 bases and J 4 bases; nucleotides not matched to a gene: 15.

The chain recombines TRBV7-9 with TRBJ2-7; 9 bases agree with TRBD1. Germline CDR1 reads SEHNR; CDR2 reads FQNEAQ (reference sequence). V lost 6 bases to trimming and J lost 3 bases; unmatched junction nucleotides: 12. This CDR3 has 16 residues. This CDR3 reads CASSRGGGTGIYEQYF. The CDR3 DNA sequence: TGTGCCAGCAGTCGAGGGGGGGGGACAGGGATCTACGAGCAGTACTTC.

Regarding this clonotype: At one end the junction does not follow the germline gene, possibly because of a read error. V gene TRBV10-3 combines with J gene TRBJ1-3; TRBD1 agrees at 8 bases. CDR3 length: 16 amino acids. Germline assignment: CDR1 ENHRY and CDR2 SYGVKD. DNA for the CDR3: TGTGCCAGCAGTCCCGACAGGGGAAGCTCTGGAAACACCATATATTTT. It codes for CASSPDRGSSGNTIYF.

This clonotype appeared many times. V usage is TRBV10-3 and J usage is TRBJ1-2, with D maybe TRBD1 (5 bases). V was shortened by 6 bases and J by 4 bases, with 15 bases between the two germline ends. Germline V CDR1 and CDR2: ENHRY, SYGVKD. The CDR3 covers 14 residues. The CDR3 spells CAIRGVGESYGYTF. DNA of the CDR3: TGTGCCATCAGGGGGGTCGGGGAGAGCTATGGCTACACCTTC.

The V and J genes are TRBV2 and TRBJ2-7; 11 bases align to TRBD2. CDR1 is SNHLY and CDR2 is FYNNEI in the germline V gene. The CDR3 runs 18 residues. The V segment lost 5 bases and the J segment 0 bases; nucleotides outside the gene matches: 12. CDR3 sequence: CASSYPVAGGPLSYEQYF. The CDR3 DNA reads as TGTGCCAGCAGTTACCCCGTAGCGGGAGGGCCCCTCTCCTACGAGCAGTACTTC.

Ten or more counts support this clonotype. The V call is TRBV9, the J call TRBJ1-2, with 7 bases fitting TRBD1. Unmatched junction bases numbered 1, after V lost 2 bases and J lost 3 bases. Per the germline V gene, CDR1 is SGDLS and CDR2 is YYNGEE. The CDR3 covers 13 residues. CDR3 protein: CASSVGTDYGYTF. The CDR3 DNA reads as TGTGCCAGCAGCGTTGGGACAGACTATGGCTACACCTTC.

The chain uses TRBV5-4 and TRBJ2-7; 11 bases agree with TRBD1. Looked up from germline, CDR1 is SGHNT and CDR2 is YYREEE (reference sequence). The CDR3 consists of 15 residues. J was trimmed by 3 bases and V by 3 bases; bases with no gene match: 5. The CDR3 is CASSWTGTGGYEQYF. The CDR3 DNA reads TGTGCCAGCAGCTGGACCGGGACAGGGGGCTACGAGCAGTACTTC.

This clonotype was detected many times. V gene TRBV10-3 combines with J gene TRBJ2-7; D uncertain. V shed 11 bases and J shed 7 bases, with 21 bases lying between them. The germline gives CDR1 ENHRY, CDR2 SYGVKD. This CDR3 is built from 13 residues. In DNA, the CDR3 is TGTGCCGCCTCCATCGATAACCCGCGGGAGCAGTACTTC. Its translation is CAASIDNPREQYF.

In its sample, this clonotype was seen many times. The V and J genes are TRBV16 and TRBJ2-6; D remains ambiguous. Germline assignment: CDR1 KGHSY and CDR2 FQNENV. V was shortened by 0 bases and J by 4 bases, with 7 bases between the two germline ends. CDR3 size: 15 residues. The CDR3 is CASSQSEVGANVLTF. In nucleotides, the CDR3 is TGTGCCAGCAGCCAATCAGAGGTGGGGGCCAACGTCCTGACTTTC.

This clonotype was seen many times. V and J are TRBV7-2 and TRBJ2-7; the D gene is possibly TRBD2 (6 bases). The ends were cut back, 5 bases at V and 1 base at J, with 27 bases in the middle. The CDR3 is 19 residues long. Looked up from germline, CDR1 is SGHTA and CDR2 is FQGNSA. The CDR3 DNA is TGTGCCAGCAGCCCCCGACCCGTATACCCTGGGACTTGGTCCTACGAGCAGTACTTC. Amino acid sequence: CASSPRPVYPGTWSYEQYF.

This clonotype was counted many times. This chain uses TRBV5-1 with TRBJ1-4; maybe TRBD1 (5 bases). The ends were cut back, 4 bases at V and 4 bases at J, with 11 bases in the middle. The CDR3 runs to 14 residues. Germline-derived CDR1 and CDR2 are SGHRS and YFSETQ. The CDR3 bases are TGCGCCAGCAGCGGTGGACAATTTAATGAAAAACTGTTTTTT. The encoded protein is CASSGGQFNEKLFF.

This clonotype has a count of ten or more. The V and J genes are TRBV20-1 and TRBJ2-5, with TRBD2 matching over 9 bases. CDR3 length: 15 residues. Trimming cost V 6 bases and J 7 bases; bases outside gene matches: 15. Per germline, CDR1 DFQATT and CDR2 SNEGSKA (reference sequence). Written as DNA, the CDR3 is TGCAGTGCCCATACGGCCGGGACTAGCCGAGGGACCCAGTACTTC. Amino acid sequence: CSAHTAGTSRGTQYF.

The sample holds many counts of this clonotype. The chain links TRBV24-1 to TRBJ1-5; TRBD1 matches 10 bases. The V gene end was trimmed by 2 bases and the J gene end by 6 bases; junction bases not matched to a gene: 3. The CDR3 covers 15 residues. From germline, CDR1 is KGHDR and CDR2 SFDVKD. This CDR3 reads CATSDSGQGSQPQHF. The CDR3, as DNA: TGTGCCACCAGTGATTCGGGACAGGGGAGTCAGCCCCAGCATTTT.